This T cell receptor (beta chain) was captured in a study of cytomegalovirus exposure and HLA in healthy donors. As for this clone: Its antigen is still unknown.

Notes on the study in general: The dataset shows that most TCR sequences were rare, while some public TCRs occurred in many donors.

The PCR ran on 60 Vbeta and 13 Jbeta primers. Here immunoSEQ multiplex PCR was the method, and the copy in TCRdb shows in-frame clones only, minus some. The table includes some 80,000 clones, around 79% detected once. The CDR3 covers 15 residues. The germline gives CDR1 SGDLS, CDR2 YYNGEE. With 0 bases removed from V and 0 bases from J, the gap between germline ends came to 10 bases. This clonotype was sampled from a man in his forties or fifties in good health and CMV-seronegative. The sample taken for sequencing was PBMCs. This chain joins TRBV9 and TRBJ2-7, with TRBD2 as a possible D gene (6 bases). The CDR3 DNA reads TGTGCCAGCAGCGTAGGGGAGGACTCCTCCTACGAGCAGTACTTC. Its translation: CASSVGEDSSYEQYF.